These T cell receptor beta chains were read from a single sample in a study of T-cell reconstitution after alpha-beta-depleted transplantation in children. MiXCR was run by TCRdb on the PCR reads, yielding one entry per CDR3 protein. The sample yields about 200,000 distinct CDR3 sequences, 7% to 9% seen once. The material was PBMCs, mostly from graft donor cells, obtained 360 days after TCRalphabeta/CD19-depleted stem cell transplant. The receptors derive from a male patient between 2 and 10 years old who had a stem cell transplant for acute myeloid leukemia, so the T cells may come from the graft donor. CDR3s include the opening cysteine and the closing phenylalanine or tryptophan. The D gene is left open where the match is weak. Clone size appears in some rows only: once, few, many, or a class for an expanded clone.

d_gene	v_gene	j_gene	abundance	CDR3nt	CDR3aa
NA	TRBV5-1	TRBJ2-2	few	TGCGCCAGCAGCCCACTGGGACCGACGAACACCGGGGAGCTGTTTTTT	CASSPLGPTNTGELFF
NA	TRBV5-1	TRBJ1-1	many	TGCGCCAGCAGCATCGACGGGAACACTGAAGCTTTCTTT	CASSIDGNTEAFF
TRBD1	TRBV10-3	TRBJ1-5	few	TGTGCCATACAGGGGGCGGATGGCAATCAGCCCCAGCATTTT	CAIQGADGNQPQHF
TRBD1	TRBV20-1	TRBJ2-5	NA	TGCAGTGCTAGAGGGGGACAGGTCGTGGAGACCCAGTACTTC	CSARGGQVVETQYF
NA	TRBV3-1	TRBJ1-1	many	TGTGCCAGCAGCGAAGCGGGGACTGAAGCTTTCTTT	CASSEAGTEAFF
TRBD2	TRBV4-3	TRBJ2-3	many	TGCGCCAGCAGCCCGGGACTAGCCTACTCTACAGATACGCAGTATTTT	CASSPGLAYSTDTQYF
NA	TRBV5-1	TRBJ1-1	many	TGCGCCAGCAGCTTGGCCCGGGGGATGAACACTGAAGCTTTCTTT	CASSLARGMNTEAFF
NA	TRBV7-2	TRBJ2-3	few	TGTGCCAGCAGCTTGGGGGAGACCACAGATACGCAGTATTTT	CASSLGETTDTQYF
NA	TRBV7-9	TRBJ2-5	once	TGTGCCAGCAGCTTAGCGCAGATCCAGGAGACCCAGTACTTC	CASSLAQIQETQYF
NA	TRBV20-1	TRBJ2-3	NA	TGCAGTGCTAGGCTAGGAGGGGGAGGAACAGATACGCAGTATTTT	CSARLGGGGTDTQYF
NA	TRBV5-1	TRBJ1-1	few	TGCGCCAGCAGCTTAAACGAACTATCTGAAGCTTTCTTT	CASSLNELSEAFF
NA	TRBV4-1	TRBJ1-1	few	TGCGCCAGCCAGGGGTGGGTCAACACTGAAGCTTTCTTT	CASQGWVNTEAFF
NA	TRBV6-6	TRBJ1-5	few	TGTGCCAGCGAGGGCAGCAATCAGCCCCAGCATTTT	CASEGSNQPQHF